Shown below are 30 T cell receptor beta chains from a single sample sequenced in a study of blood T cells in healthy people across ages. Using a J-beta primer mix together with a sample-barcoded 5' primer, a second PCR was run for 7 to 11 cycles. TCRdb reprocessed the 5' RACE reads with MiXCR, giving one entry per CDR3 protein. Of 500,000 to 700,000 distinct CDR3 sequences detected, roughly 30% appear once; the ten largest clones hold 15% to 19%. The material sequenced was blood. The receptors derive from a woman at least 80 years old in good health.

Concerning this clonotype: A read error is possible here, since a much larger clone lies one base away. This chain links TRBV7-9 with TRBJ2-1; 9 bases fit TRBD2. CDR1 and CDR2 (germline): SEHNR, FQNEAQ (reference sequence). There are 16 residues in the CDR3. The J segment lost 13 bases and the V segment lost 1 base, leaving 14 bases of the junction unmatched. The CDR3 sequence is CASSLVSGGPSETQFF. The CDR3 coding sequence is TGTGCCAGCAGCTTAGTGAGCGGGGGGCCGTCGGAGACCCAGTTCTTC.

In its sample, this clonotype was seen many times. The chain links TRBV12-5 to TRBJ2-5; possible D gene TRBD1, 6 bases. Trimming shortened V by 1 base and J by 0 bases, and 9 bases separated the two germline ends. The CDR3 runs to 15 residues. The germline V gene has CDR1 LGHNT and CDR2 FRNRAP. The chain's CDR3 is CASGLGTGYQETQYF. CDR3 bases: TGTGCTAGTGGTTTGGGTACAGGGTACCAAGAGACCCAGTACTTC.

The chain combines TRBV6-6 with TRBJ2-5; the D gene is possibly TRBD2 (7 bases). Germline values: CDR1 MNHNY, CDR2 SVGAGI (reference sequence). V dropped 2 bases and J dropped 5 bases, with 15 bases sitting between them. There are 15 residues in the CDR3. The CDR3 loop is CASSYAERGGETQYF. CDR3 nucleotides: TGTGCCAGCAGTTACGCCGAAAGGGGGGGGGAGACCCAGTACTTC.

This clonotype was seen repeatedly, ten times or more. The J gene is TRBJ2-5, the V gene TRBV2; tentative D call: TRBD1 (5 bases). V was trimmed by 4 bases and J by 9 bases, leaving 12 bases between them. Germline CDR1 and CDR2: SNHLY and FYNNEI. The CDR3 has 12 amino acids. The CDR3: CASSGGTQAQYF. DNA for the CDR3: TGTGCCAGCAGTGGGGGCACCCAGGCCCAGTACTTC.

There are many counts of this clonotype. This chain joins TRBV5-1 and TRBJ2-1; tentative D call: TRBD2 (7 bases). CDR1 and CDR2 from the germline V gene are SGHRS and YFSETQ. V was cut by 3 bases and J by 8 bases, with 21 bases left in between. The CDR3 has 16 residues. The CDR3 is CASSWGRGATGDEQFF. The CDR3, as DNA: TGCGCCAGCAGCTGGGGACGGGGGGCAACGGGCGATGAGCAGTTCTTC. The full variable domain, in which reference TRBV5-1 and TRBJ2-1 provide the parts outside the CDR3, is KAGVTQTPRYLIKTRGQQVTLSCSPISGHRSVSWYQQTPGQGLQFLFEYFSETQRNKGNFPGRFSGRQFSNSRSEMNVSTLELGDSALYLCASSWGRGATGDEQFFGPGTRLTVL.

V and J are TRBV29-1 and TRBJ2-1; the match to TRBD2 covers 13 bases. Germline-derived CDR1 and CDR2 are SQVTM and ANQGSEA. J gave up 4 bases and V 4 bases, and 10 bases lay outside the gene matches. This CDR3 comprises 17 residues. CDR3 residues: CSVGLLGTSGAYNEQFF. CDR3 in DNA: TGCAGCGTTGGACTTCTAGGGACTAGCGGGGCGTACAATGAGCAGTTCTTC.

This chain uses TRBV28 with TRBJ1-2; 8 bases align to TRBD1. Per germline, CDR1 MDHEN and CDR2 SYDVKM. Trimming removed 5 bases from V and 11 bases from J; junction bases left unmatched: 13. The CDR3 length is 14 residues. This chain's CDR3 is CASSLEDRVGGYTF. CDR3 nucleotides: TGTGCCAGCAGTCTTGAGGACAGGGTGGGCGGTTACACCTTC.

This clonotype occurred many times. Here the CDR3 DNA reads TGTGCCAGCAGCCCACGGGGTTTCTCCTACAATGAGCAGTTCTTC. As protein: CASSPRGFSYNEQFF. The chain has TRBV7-3 and TRBJ2-1, with D perhaps matching TRBD2 (5 bases). Trimming removed 5 bases from V and 0 bases from J, with 11 bases in between. The germline gives CDR1 SGHTA, CDR2 FQGTGA. CDR3 length: 15 residues.

The chain is built from TRBV6-1 and TRBJ2-6; 7 bases match TRBD1. Germline V gene sequence: CDR1 MNHNS, CDR2 SASEGT. The CDR3 totals 18 residues. The junction had 12 bases not matched to a gene; V was cut back by 5 bases and J by 2 bases. DNA of the CDR3: TGTGCCAGCAGTCTTCTGGGACAGATCAGCACTGGGGCCAACGTCCTGACTTTC. It codes for CASSLLGQISTGANVLTF.

J is TRBJ1-1 and V is TRBV19; D may be TRBD1 (5 bases). The CDR3 has 13 amino acids. Trimming pared 7 bases from V and 4 bases from J, leaving 13 bases between. CDR1 LNHDA and CDR2 SQIVND come from the germline V gene (reference sequence). CDR3 region: CASKAGRGTEAFF. The CDR3, as DNA: TGTGCCAGTAAGGCGGGGCGGGGCACTGAAGCTTTCTTT. The full variable domain, with the rest looked up from reference TRBV19 and TRBJ1-1, is DGGITQSPKYLFRKEGQNVTLSCEQNLNHDAMYWYRQDPGQGLRLIYYSQIVNDFQKGDIAEGYSVSREKKESFPLTVTSAQKNPTAFYLCASKAGRGTEAFFGQGTRLTVV.

The chain links TRBV5-1 to TRBJ2-3; D perhaps matches TRBD1 (5 bases). The CDR3 has 15 amino acids. The V end lost 2 bases, the J end lost 0 bases, and 10 bases lay between the germline ends. Per the germline V gene, CDR1 is SGHRS and CDR2 is YFSETQ. The CDR3: CASSLAGKSTDTQYF. The CDR3 bases are TGCGCCAGCAGCTTAGCAGGGAAGAGCACAGATACGCAGTATTTT.

The rearrangement links TRBV28 to TRBJ2-3; 8 bases are shared with TRBD2. The CDR3 consists of 16 residues. Germline values: CDR1 MDHEN, CDR2 SYDVKM. With V trimmed by 6 bases and J by 5 bases, 13 bases remained unmatched. In DNA, the CDR3 is TGTGCCAGCAGCTCCCCCTACGGGGGGGCCGGAGATACGCAGTATTTT. Translation: CASSSPYGGAGDTQYF. Full variable domain (remainder filled in from reference TRBV28 and TRBJ2-3): DVKVTQSSRYLVKRTGEKVFLECVQDMDHENMFWYRQDPGLGLRLIYFSYDVKMKEKGDIPEGYSVSREKKERFSLILESASTNQTSMYLCASSSPYGGAGDTQYFGPGTRLTVL.

The sample holds many counts of this clonotype. V usage is TRBV28 and J usage is TRBJ2-1, with TRBD1 matching 7 bases. In germline, CDR1 is MDHEN, CDR2 SYDVKM. V lost 5 bases and J lost 6; bases outside the gene matches: 10. The CDR3 totals 15 residues. The CDR3 loop reads CASSLRQGYFNEQFF. The CDR3, as DNA: TGTGCCAGCAGTCTTCGACAGGGATATTTCAATGAGCAGTTCTTC. The whole variable domain, filled in from reference TRBV28 and TRBJ2-1, reads DVKVTQSSRYLVKRTGEKVFLECVQDMDHENMFWYRQDPGLGLRLIYFSYDVKMKEKGDIPEGYSVSREKKERFSLILESASTNQTSMYLCASSLRQGYFNEQFFGPGTRLTVL.

The chain combines TRBV4-1 with TRBJ2-5; 8 bases fit TRBD1. CDR3 length: 15 residues. Germline CDR1 and CDR2: MGHRA and YSYEKL. V was clipped by 2 bases and J by 13 bases; unmatched bases: 15. The CDR3 nucleotides read TGCGCCAGCAGCCAAAGGCAGGGGGCCCCCTACGAGCGGTACTTC. This encodes CASSQRQGAPYERYF.

This clonotype has ten or more counts. V usage is TRBV25-1 and J usage is TRBJ1-1; D not resolved. V dropped 3 bases and J dropped 3 bases, with 11 bases sitting between them. The CDR3 extends over 14 amino acids. Per germline, CDR1 MGHDK and CDR2 SYGVNS. The DNA for the CDR3 is TGTGCCAGCAGTGACTCTCCTAAATACACTGAAGCTTTCTTT. Its translation is CASSDSPKYTEAFF.

This clonotype came up a few times. The J gene is TRBJ1-2, the V gene TRBV3-1, with a tentative D call TRBD1 (6 bases). V was pared by 5 bases and J by 0 bases, with 13 bases between. CDR1 and CDR2 (germline): LGHDT, YNNKEL (reference sequence). The CDR3 has 15 amino acids. CDR3 nucleotide sequence: TGTGCCAGCAGCTCTCGGACAGCACCTAACTATGGCTACACCTTC. It yields the protein CASSSRTAPNYGYTF.

In the case of this clonotype: This may arise from a read error, as a much more abundant clone is one base away. This chain uses TRBV3-1 with TRBJ2-1, with D possibly called TRBD1 or TRBD2 (6 bases each). CDR1 is LGHDT, CDR2 YNNKEL, per germline (reference sequence). V dropped 5 bases and J dropped 6 bases, with 20 bases sitting between them. The CDR3 length is 16 residues. The CDR3 bases are TGTGCCAGCAGCAAAAGGCCAGGGGACTCCCTCAATGAGCAGTTCTTC. This sequence encodes CASSKRPGDSLNEQFF.

This clonotype was detected many times. V gene TRBV7-3 combines with J gene TRBJ1-1; 8 nucleotides agree with TRBD1. V gave up 5 bases and J gave up 5 bases; unmatched junction bases: 4. This CDR3 has 13 amino acids. Germline V gene data show CDR1 as SGHTA and CDR2 as FQGTGA. The CDR3 region has the DNA TGTGCCAGCAGCCAGGGGGCGAAGACTGAAGCTTTCTTT. It is translated as CASSQGAKTEAFF.

This clonotype was seen many times. The chain combines TRBV5-1 with TRBJ2-7; 9 bases are shared with TRBD1. CDR3 length equals 15 residues. V shed 3 bases, J shed 6 bases, and the junction held 10 bases outside the gene matches. Germline V gene data show CDR1 as SGHRS and CDR2 as YFSETQ. The CDR3 sequence is CASSSDRGIGIEQYF. DNA for the CDR3: TGCGCCAGCAGCTCTGACAGGGGGATCGGGATCGAGCAGTACTTC. The variable domain in full, completed from reference TRBV5-1 and TRBJ2-7, reads KAGVTQTPRYLIKTRGQQVTLSCSPISGHRSVSWYQQTPGQGLQFLFEYFSETQRNKGNFPGRFSGRQFSNSRSEMNVSTLELGDSALYLCASSSDRGIGIEQYFGPGTRLTVT.

This clonotype was detected a few times. This chain connects TRBV24-1 to TRBJ2-2, with D perhaps TRBD2 (6 bases). The CDR3 covers 13 residues. Germline lookup yields CDR1 KGHDR and CDR2 SFDVKD. Trimming left V 7 bases short and J 1 base short, with 6 bases between. The CDR3 here is CATREGNTGELFF. The CDR3, as DNA: TGTGCCACCAGGGAGGGGAACACCGGGGAGCTGTTTTTT.

In this sample, this clonotype turned up many times. The rearrangement links TRBV9 to TRBJ1-2; no clear D. Trimming cost V 5 bases and J 8 bases, with 10 bases left between them. Germline-derived CDR1 and CDR2 are SGDLS and YYNGEE. This CDR3 comprises 11 residues. The CDR3 region has the DNA TGTGCCAGCAGTCCGGAGGACGGCTACACCTTC. This sequence encodes CASSPEDGYTF.

A remark on this clonotype: One end of the junction is discordant with germline, which a read error may explain. The chain couples TRBV2 to TRBJ2-3; 7 nucleotides align to TRBD1. The germline V gene encodes CDR1 SNHLY and CDR2 FYNNEI. CDR3 length: 14 amino acids. CDR3: CASRRDRATDTRYF. The CDR3 DNA follows: TGTGCCAGCAGACGCGACAGGGCCACAGATACGCGGTATTTT.

Remarks on this clonotype: Sequence at one end of the junction differs from germline and may be a read error. The chain links TRBV7-9 to TRBJ2-7, with TRBD1 matching over 8 bases. Germline assignment: CDR1 SEHNR and CDR2 FQNEAQ (reference sequence). The CDR3 totals 15 residues. The CDR3 DNA reads as TGTGCCCGCAGCCCCCGGACAGGGAGGTCCTACGAGCAGTACTTC. Translating gives CARSPRTGRSYEQYF.

This clonotype was counted at least ten times. V gene TRBV28 combines with J gene TRBJ2-1; 13 bases match TRBD2. With 2 bases clipped from V and 4 bases from J, the junction kept 5 bases outside the gene matches. Germline V gene lookup returns CDR1 MDHEN and CDR2 SYDVKM. This CDR3 region has 17 residues. CDR3 nucleotide sequence: TGTGCCAGCAGTTTAGGGGGACTAGCGGGGCGTTACAATGAGCAGTTCTTC. Translating it yields CASSLGGLAGRYNEQFF.

This clonotype was found once. The rearrangement uses TRBV29-1 and TRBJ2-3; 9 nucleotides align to TRBD2. V shed 3 bases, J shed 2 bases, and the junction held 12 bases outside the gene matches. The CDR3 spans 17 residues. Germline CDR1 reads SQVTM; CDR2 reads ANQGSEA. This CDR3 reads CSVEGGTSPYLTDTQYF. For the CDR3, the DNA is TGCAGCGTTGAGGGAGGGACTAGCCCATATCTCACAGATACGCAGTATTTT.

This clonotype has more than one count but fewer than ten. A much larger clone sits a single nucleotide away, making a read error possible. The chain has TRBV7-8 and TRBJ2-1; D remains ambiguous. The last part of the DNA fits TRBJ2-7 better; the J call may be wrong. This CDR3 has 16 residues. Per the germline V gene, CDR1 is SGHVS and CDR2 is FQNEAQ. CDR3 loop: CASSLAVASSYNEQYF. In DNA, the CDR3 is TGTGCCAGCAGCTTAGCGGTGGCGAGCTCCTACAATGAGCAGTACTTC.

As regards this clonotype: A junction boundary mismatches the germline segment, possibly from a read error. V gene TRBV7-2 combines with J gene TRBJ2-1; TRBD2 is a possible D gene (6 bases). This CDR3 contains 16 residues. CDR1 and CDR2 from the germline V gene are SGHTA and FQGNSA. This chain's CDR3 is CASTLFPGVSYNEQFF. CDR3 bases: TGTGCCAGCACCTTATTTCCGGGGGTCTCCTACAATGAGCAGTTCTTC.

Many counts were recorded for this clonotype. Here the CDR3 reads CASRGGGKYNEQFF. CDR3 coding DNA: TGTGCCAGCAGGGGGGGGGGGAAGTACAATGAGCAGTTCTTC. The chain recombines TRBV12-3 or TRBV12-4 with TRBJ2-1, with 7 bases fitting TRBD2. The CDR3 sequence is 14 residues long. Unmatched junction bases numbered 6, after V lost 6 bases and J lost 4 bases.

The CDR3 DNA sequence: TGTGCCAGCAGTTACAACTGGGGGCGATCCGGGGAGCTGTTTTTT. Translating it yields CASSYNWGRSGELFF. The chain couples TRBV6-5 to TRBJ2-2; weak D call: TRBD1 (6 bases). Germline CDR1 and CDR2: MNHEY and SVGAGI. The V end lost 2 bases, the J end lost 6 bases, and 13 bases lay between the germline ends. This CDR3 is 15 amino acids long.

This clonotype was seen many times. The chain uses TRBV5-6 and TRBJ2-5, with TRBD1 as a possible D gene (5 bases). The germline V gene encodes CDR1 SGHDT and CDR2 YYEEEE. The CDR3 has 13 amino acids. V was shortened by 5 bases and J by 5 bases, with 13 bases between the two germline ends. As DNA, the CDR3 is TGTGCCAGCAGTCCCAAGGGGATTGAGACCCAGTACTTC. Protein: CASSPKGIETQYF.